The present TCR beta chain was sequenced within a study of technical replicates of blood from a few donors. Trimming left V 0 bases short and J 0 bases short, with 8 bases between. Germline V gene data show CDR1 as LNHNV and CDR2 as YYDKDF (reference sequence). There are 15 residues in the CDR3. Repertoires were generated with immunoSEQ multiplex PCR, while TCRdb's copy carries only in-frame clones and drops some. The data hold approximately 59,000 clones, with approximately 84% observed a single time. This TCR came from a human donor in good health. Some clones in this sample may be carry-over from other donors' samples. The chain links TRBV15 to TRBJ1-2, with D unresolved. Sequencing was done on a sample of PBMCs. The CDR3 protein is CATSRDLTANYGYTF. The CDR3 DNA reads as TGTGCCACCAGCAGAGATTTAACAGCTAACTATGGCTACACCTTC.